This T cell receptor beta chain was documented in a study of human T cells and chemical hapten exposure (dated by TCRdb to about 2021). For context, the study as a whole: For sensitization, 2% DPC in acetone was applied to a roughly 2 cm by roughly 2 cm area of upper inner arm skin. In alopecia patients, the study followed how the peripheral blood TCR repertoire changed in vivo over primary and secondary sensitization to diphenylcyclopropenone (DPC), a hapten. Blood for TCR sequencing was provided by twenty-nine alopecia patients at one to four time points (pre-sensitization, 2, 6 and 24 weeks). The libraries were sequenced as a pool, and the TCR yield per sample differed mostly because of small variations in library volumes within the pool. Blood was sampled from patients pre-sensitization (week 0) and at 2, 6 and about 24 weeks after DPC sensitization. The mostly female patient cohort included alopecia areata with under or over 50% scalp involvement, alopecia totalis and alopecia universalis. Weekly therapeutic DPC doses were additionally applied to the scalp of patients throughout the roughly 23-week study period. Patch testing was performed on the upper back with Finn chambers containing 0.01% DPC, and the patch tests were scored after 6 days according to International Contact Dermatitis Research Group standards. The study at large found these results: The number of TCRs above 1 in 1000 frequency did not change with DPC sensitization; there was no evidence of global repertoire structure alterations. Patch test score was positively correlated with the number of PT1 expanded TCRs, with significance at thresholds 8, 16 and 32 but not at 4. Compared with pre-sensitization or healthy control sets, expanded TCRs formed significantly more large CDR3 similarity clusters, which is consistent with antigen-driven responses. Because every patient had alopecia, a presumed autoimmune disease, the patients' immune response might differ from that of healthy individuals. Repeated subsampling changed both the strength of the expansion versus patch-test correlation and the threshold at which the correlation became significant.

Receptor libraries were prepared by RACE. Sequenced using a NextSeq 500. During library preparation, unique molecular identifiers were attached to individual cDNA molecules so that TCRs could be counted in a quantitative, reproducible way. Both TCR alpha and TCR beta chains were sequenced from each blood RNA sample. The source study handled its data this way. Samples had a median of roughly 98,000 TCRs, with a range from about 23,224 to 750,000. V, J and CDR3 annotation of the TCR reads was carried out using the Decombinator software suite. For PS versus PT1 abundance plots, all samples were subsampled to the same number of TCRs (28,000). TCRs were defined as expanded if absent before sensitization and observed at least eight times at the 2-week time point. TCRdb handled the public reads itself, with Q25 trimming in fastp and clone calling in MiXCR, and kept productive beta chains. Every CDR3 protein is listed once, alongside the most common genes and DNA of its rows. TCRdb's processing, not the authors', yielded these V and J calls. Across this sample there are roughly 180,000 distinct CDR3 sequences, with about 14% seen only once. Of the sample, less than 2% falls within the top ten clones.

CDR1 and CDR2 are drawn from the germline V gene (reference sequence): DFQATT, SNEGSKA. V lost 3 bases and J lost 2 bases; the stretch between them is 10 bases long. CDR3 length: 13 amino acids, cysteine to phenylalanine. Only CDR3 DNA remains: 39 bases, in frame from the first base. The intended sense of this specimen's time point label: patch test 1, 2 weeks after DPC sensitization. In light of the paper, this sample's treatment or condition label describes: therapeutic diphenylcyclopropenone sensitization with weekly scalp DPC. Blood at each patch-test visit was drawn before the patch test was applied. Eligible patients were aged 18 to 70, diagnosed with alopecia, deemed suitable for DPC therapy, and excluded if pregnant. Unfractionated whole blood was collected in Tempus Blood RNA tubes, and total RNA was extracted from that blood. Concerning this clonotype itself: Its antigen is currently not known. No base quality information exists; no much larger clone differs at one position.

The V and J genes are TRBV20-1 and TRBJ1-2; no confident D gene assignment can be made. This sample comprised whole blood, obtained in connection with sensitization to the hapten diphenylcyclopropenone (DPC). This sequence was found in a woman between 25 and 40 years old with alopecia areata. Some clones in this sample may be carry-over from other donors' samples. The CDR3 loop reads CSASVGPNYGYTF. The DNA sequence follows: TGCAGTGCTAGCGTTGGACCCAACTATGGCTACACCTTC.